This T cell receptor beta chain comes out of a study of T-cell reconstitution after alpha-beta-depleted transplantation in children. Findings and limits, study-wide: Newly generated T cells supplied most T-cell counts and diversity one year post-transplant.

This clonotype was recorded at least ten times. Its target is unknown. Germline V CDR1 and CDR2: SQVTM, ANQGSEA. CDR3 size: 16 residues. The ends lost 6 bases at V and 2 bases at J; junction bases unmatched: 14. For TCRbeta, the library was prepared with unique molecular identifiers. MiXCR, applied by TCRdb to the PCR reads, yields one record per CDR3 protein. In the table there are some 300,000 distinct CDR3 sequences, roughly 7.8% of which are singletons. The sequencing here drew on peripheral blood, taken 360 days after TCRalphabeta/CD19-depleted stem cell transplant. The chain joins TRBV29-1 to TRBJ1-2, with TRBD1 matching 8 bases. This clonotype was obtained from a female patient between 2 and 15 years old who had a stem cell transplant for Fanconi anemia, so the T cells may come from the graft donor. The DNA for the CDR3 is TGCAGCGTCGAGGGCCCGGCGCAGGGGGCAAACTATGGCTACACCTTC. Translating it yields CSVEGPAQGANYGYTF.